The 22 T cell receptor beta chains given below trace back to one sample, sequenced in a study of T cell repertoires in cytomegalovirus infection. Using its own MiXCR run on the reads, TCRdb lists one record per CDR3 protein. Of around 740,000 distinct CDR3 sequences listed, approximately 40% are singletons. The sample was PBMCs. The receptors originated from a human donor in good health (CMV status not recorded). Some clones in this sample may be carry-over from other donors' samples.

The chain links TRBV4-1 to TRBJ1-5; D gene unclear. The germline V and J ends were trimmed by 2 bases and 4 bases, with 15 bases remaining between them. In germline, CDR1 is MGHRA, CDR2 YSYEKL. The CDR3 covers 16 residues. The CDR3 bases are TGCGCCAGCAGCCAATTTATGCAGCCTCCAAATCAGCCCCAGCATTTT. Protein: CASSQFMQPPNQPQHF.

This clonotype appeared a few times. The genes are TRBV7-6 and TRBJ1-2; TRBD1 agrees at 9 bases. This CDR3 comprises 16 residues. The V gene end was trimmed by 4 bases and the J gene end by 7 bases; junction bases not matched to a gene: 13. The germline CDR1 and CDR2 sequences are SGHVS and FNYEAQ. DNA of the CDR3: TGTGCCAGCAGCTCAGCGCCGGGACAGGGAGGAGGTGGCTACACCTTC. Protein product: CASSSAPGQGGGGYTF.

CDR3 protein: CSARTSGGSYEQYF. CDR3 bases: TGCAGTGCTAGGACTAGCGGGGGATCCTACGAGCAGTACTTC. The chain carries TRBV20-1 and TRBJ2-7; 12 positions match TRBD2. The V gene's germline CDR1 is DFQATT and CDR2 SNEGSKA (reference sequence). The length of the CDR3 is 14 residues. V lost 3 bases to trimming and J lost 1 base; unmatched junction nucleotides: 1.

V gene TRBV5-1 combines with J gene TRBJ1-2; a weak D match, TRBD1 (5 bases). The CDR3 contains 13 residues. The germline V gene has CDR1 SGHRS and CDR2 YFSETQ. V was shortened by 1 base and J by 6 bases, with 10 bases between the two germline ends. Here the CDR3 DNA reads TGCGCCAGCAGCTTGCAGGGATCGGATGGCTACACCTTC. Amino acid sequence: CASSLQGSDGYTF.

This clonotype was counted many times. This chain uses TRBV7-2 with TRBJ2-5; D possibly uses TRBD1 or TRBD2 (7 bases each). The V end lost 4 bases, the J end lost 1 base, and 19 bases lay between the germline ends. CDR1 is SGHTA, CDR2 FQGNSA, per germline. The CDR3 runs 17 residues. The CDR3 DNA sequence: TGTGCCAGCAGCTCCACCCGTCAGGGGGGGTCCCAAGAGACCCAGTACTTC. This sequence encodes CASSSTRQGGSQETQYF.

This clonotype was counted only a few times. The rearrangement joins TRBV20-1 to TRBJ2-3, with D possibly TRBD2 on 5 matching bases. Trimming shortened V by 0 bases and J by 7 bases, and 8 bases separated the two germline ends. CDR1 DFQATT and CDR2 SNEGSKA come from the germline V gene (reference sequence). CDR3 length equals 12 residues. The DNA for the CDR3 is TGCAGTGCTAGAGACCGGAGGAATACGCAGTATTTT. This gives the protein CSARDRRNTQYF.

In its sample, this clonotype was seen many times. V and J are TRBV7-2 and TRBJ1-2; a weak D match, TRBD1 (6 bases). The CDR3 extends over 13 amino acids. The V gene's germline CDR1 is SGHTA and CDR2 FQGNSA. Trimming left V 1 base short and J 8 bases short, with 11 bases between. CDR3 residues: CASSLDRDIGYTF. In DNA, the CDR3 is TGTGCCAGCAGCTTAGATCGGGACATCGGCTACACCTTC. The entire variable domain, with the rest obtained from reference TRBV7-2 and TRBJ1-2, is as follows: GAGVSQSPSNKVTEKGKDVELRCDPISGHTALYWYRQSLGQGLEFLIYFQGNSAPDKSGLPSDRFSAERTGGSVSTLTIQRTQQEDSAVYLCASSLDRDIGYTFGSGTRLTVV.

This clonotype was counted between two and nine times. The chain joins TRBV12-3 or TRBV12-4 to TRBJ1-6; a weak D match, TRBD1 (6 bases). V was cut by 7 bases and J by 8 bases, with 15 bases left in between. The CDR3 totals 14 residues. The CDR3 is CASTHAGVYSPLHF. DNA for the CDR3: TGTGCCAGCACGCACGCAGGGGTCTATTCACCCCTCCACTTT.

Details on this clonotype: A much larger clone lies one base from this, so it may be a read error. The chain joins TRBV7-2 to TRBJ2-7; TRBD2 aligns across 11 bases. The CDR3 covers 19 residues. CDR1 and CDR2 from the germline V gene are SGHTA and FQGNSA. The ends lost 3 bases at V and 6 bases at J; junction bases unmatched: 19. The CDR3 protein is CASSFATPGLAVAGAEQYF. The CDR3 DNA is TGTGCCAGCAGCTTCGCCACCCCGGGACTAGCGGTAGCCGGAGCCGAGCAGTACTTC.

This clonotype was seen a handful of times. V gene TRBV12-3 or TRBV12-4 combines with J gene TRBJ2-2; 10 nucleotides line up with TRBD2. Trimming at V came to 6 bases and at J to 7 bases, leaving 5 bases not matched to a gene. The CDR3 has 14 amino acids. CDR3 in amino acids: CASRISGRNGELFF. The CDR3 DNA is TGTGCCAGCAGAATTAGCGGGAGGAACGGGGAGCTGTTTTTT.

This clonotype was counted a few times. The rearrangement uses TRBV28 and TRBJ2-2; 10 nucleotides align to TRBD1. The CDR3 runs to 16 residues. In germline, CDR1 is MDHEN, CDR2 SYDVKM. Trimming took 5 bases from V and 8 from J; bases not matched to a gene: 11. The CDR3 loop reads CASSAPGQGNSGELFF. Written as DNA, the CDR3 is TGTGCCAGCAGTGCACCGGGACAGGGGAATTCGGGGGAGCTGTTTTTT. The entire variable domain, with the rest obtained from reference TRBV28 and TRBJ2-2, is as follows: DVKVTQSSRYLVKRTGEKVFLECVQDMDHENMFWYRQDPGLGLRLIYFSYDVKMKEKGDIPEGYSVSREKKERFSLILESASTNQTSMYLCASSAPGQGNSGELFFGEGSRLTVL.

The chain couples TRBV27 to TRBJ2-1; D gene ambiguous. The CDR3 has 13 residues. The V and J ends lost 7 bases and 7 bases respectively, with 14 bases between them. CDR1 and CDR2 (germline): MNHEY, SMNVEV (reference sequence). The CDR3 nucleotides read TGTGCCAGCACCAATGGTCCGGGTAATGAGCAGTTCTTC. This gives the protein CASTNGPGNEQFF.

This clonotype was detected only a few times. The chain carries TRBV30 and TRBJ2-5; 11 bases map to TRBD1. This CDR3 is 14 amino acids long. From germline, CDR1 is GTSNPN and CDR2 SVGIG (reference sequence). V shed 5 bases and J 5 bases; nucleotides not matched to a gene: 7. CDR3 sequence reads: CAWLRTGGFETQYF. The CDR3 DNA sequence: TGTGCCTGGCTTAGGACAGGGGGCTTCGAGACCCAGTACTTC.

This clonotype came up many times. The chain couples TRBV7-2 to TRBJ2-5; 12 bases are a match to TRBD2. CDR3 length equals 16 residues. V lost 1 base and J lost 2; bases outside the gene matches: 2. Germline V gene sequence: CDR1 SGHTA, CDR2 FQGNSA. The CDR3 here is CASSLGLAGGQETQYF. The DNA of the CDR3 is TGTGCCAGCAGCTTAGGCCTAGCGGGGGGGCAAGAGACCCAGTACTTC.

This clonotype has more than one count but fewer than ten. The CDR3 region has the DNA TGTGCCAGCAGTTTACCCGGACAGGCTTTCATGAACACTGAAGCTTTCTTT. Residues: CASSLPGQAFMNTEAFF. V gene TRBV28 combines with J gene TRBJ1-1; 7 bases are a match to TRBD1. Germline V gene data show CDR1 as MDHEN and CDR2 as SYDVKM. J lost 0 bases, V lost 2 bases, and 9 bases had no gene match. The CDR3 extends over 17 amino acids.

V and J are TRBV6-1 and TRBJ1-2; D gene uncertain. The CDR3 extends over 15 amino acids. V was trimmed by 5 bases and J by 1 base, leaving 14 bases between them. Germline CDR1 and CDR2: MNHNS and SASEGT. CDR3 sequence (DNA): TGTGCCAGCAGTTACGGTCGGAATGGTAACTATGGCTACACCTTC. It yields the protein CASSYGRNGNYGYTF.

This clonotype was recorded a few times. J is TRBJ2-1 and V is TRBV7-8; D unclear. CDR3 size: 14 residues. V shed 2 bases and J shed 4 bases, with 9 bases lying between them. Germline lookup yields CDR1 SGHVS and CDR2 FQNEAQ. The CDR3 here is CASSLQPQYNEQFF. The CDR3 DNA reads as TGTGCCAGCAGCTTACAGCCCCAGTACAATGAGCAGTTCTTC.

This clonotype was counted only a few times. J is TRBJ1-5 and V is TRBV4-1; D gene ambiguous. The germline V gene encodes CDR1 MGHRA and CDR2 YSYEKL. Trimming shortened V by 1 base and J by 0 bases, and 13 bases separated the two germline ends. The CDR3 runs 17 residues. The CDR3 protein is CASSQGPVVGSNQPQHF. Here the CDR3 DNA reads TGCGCCAGCAGCCAAGGCCCCGTCGTGGGTAGCAATCAGCCCCAGCATTTT.

CDR3 loop: CASSSPAGANYGYTF. CDR3 in DNA: TGTGCCAGCAGCTCCCCGGCAGGAGCTAACTATGGCTACACCTTC. This sequence joins TRBV7-9 and TRBJ1-2; D gene ambiguous. Trimming pared 4 bases from V and 0 bases from J, leaving 12 bases between. The germline V gene encodes CDR1 SEHNR and CDR2 FQNEAQ (reference sequence). CDR3 length equals 15 residues.

This clonotype came up a few times. V gene TRBV7-2 combines with J gene TRBJ2-1; tentative D call: TRBD2 (7 bases). The length of the CDR3 is 15 residues. Trimming removed 3 bases from V and 4 bases from J, with 13 bases in between. Germline V gene lookup returns CDR1 SGHTA and CDR2 FQGNSA. Here the CDR3 reads CASSFRGALYNEQFF. CDR3 coding DNA: TGTGCCAGCAGCTTTCGGGGGGCGCTTTACAATGAGCAGTTCTTC.

This clonotype was detected once. The gene calls are TRBV29-1 and TRBJ2-6; no clear D gene. V lost 0 bases to trimming and J lost 4 bases, with 10 bases between them. Germline lookup yields CDR1 SQVTM and CDR2 ANQGSEA. The CDR3 contains 15 residues. CDR3 in DNA: TGCAGCGTTGAAGAGGCGGAGTCGGGGGCCAACGTCCTGACTTTC. Protein sequence: CSVEEAESGANVLTF.

This sequence joins TRBV7-8 and TRBJ1-1, with TRBD1 matching over 11 bases. There are 16 residues in the CDR3. The V gene's germline CDR1 is SGHVS and CDR2 FQNEAQ. Trimming cost V 1 base and J 5 bases; bases outside gene matches: 6. CDR3 sequence (DNA): TGTGCCAGCAGCTTAGTGTGGGACAGGGGGGAGACTGAAGCTTTCTTT. Encoded protein: CASSLVWDRGETEAFF.